This TCR beta chain was documented in a study of cytomegalovirus exposure and HLA in healthy donors. Study as a whole: Early release data held 80 million to 100 million unique TCRs from HLA-typed donors.

The PCR used 60 Vbeta and 13 Jbeta primers. The data were produced by immunoSEQ multiplex PCR, yet TCRdb's version contains in-frame clones alone and is incomplete. This specimen shows approximately 180,000 clones; the ten leading clones hold less than 6.5%. Notes on the study in general: Among TCR beta chains, those listed as cytomegalovirus-associated numbered fewer than 200.

A remark on this clone: What it binds is unknown.

The germline gives CDR1 SGHRS, CDR2 YFSETQ. The ends lost 4 bases at V and 3 bases at J; junction bases unmatched: 4. This CDR3 contains 15 residues. The chain joins TRBV5-1 to TRBJ1-6; TRBD1 agrees at 7 bases. The source of this sequence is a man aged 25-45 years in good health and CMV-seronegative. The sequenced material came from PBMCs. Here the CDR3 DNA reads TGCGCCAGCAGCCCGGACAGGAACTATAATTCACCCCTCCACTTT. This codes for CASSPDRNYNSPLHF. Using reference TRBV5-1 and TRBJ1-6 for the parts outside the CDR3, the full variable domain is KAGVTQTPRYLIKTRGQQVTLSCSPISGHRSVSWYQQTPGQGLQFLFEYFSETQRNKGNFPGRFSGRQFSNSRSEMNVSTLELGDSALYLCASSPDRNYNSPLHFGNGTRLTVT.